The 16 T cell receptor beta chains reported below all come from one sample, sequenced in a study of control samples from healthy donors and cancer patients (dated by TCRdb to about 2020). Library prep was done by the immunoSEQ multiplex PCR assay. TCRdb carries this immuneACCESS record with in-frame sequences only. Its versions omit some clonotypes, under half of them owing to an unresolved V gene in the studies checked, with the rest unexplained. The sample records under 75,000 clones, roughly 85% of which are singletons. The ten most abundant clones make up roughly 5.5% of the sample. Sequenced sample: blood. The receptors originated from a middle-aged man in good health.

This sequence joins TRBV4-2 and TRBJ1-1, with a tentative D call TRBD1 (6 bases). The CDR3 runs to 14 residues. V shed 1 base and J shed 11 bases, with 17 bases lying between them. Germline loops: CDR1 LGHNA, CDR2 YNFKEQ. The DNA of the CDR3 is TGTGCCAGCAGCCAAGTTGGGGTTAGGGGGGAGGCTTTCTTT. It codes for CASSQVGVRGEAFF.

The chain recombines TRBV19 with TRBJ1-1; TRBD1 agrees at 7 bases. There are 13 residues in the CDR3. Germline-derived CDR1 and CDR2 are LNHDA and SQIVND (reference sequence). Unmatched junction bases numbered 5, after V lost 3 bases and J lost 7 bases. The CDR3 reads CASSIGTVLEAFF. CDR3 bases: TGTGCCAGTAGTATTGGGACAGTCCTTGAAGCTTTCTTT.

This chain connects TRBV15 to TRBJ1-2; D perhaps matches TRBD1 (6 bases). V was shortened by 8 bases and J by 4 bases, with 17 bases between the two germline ends. The CDR3 consists of 14 residues. Per the germline V gene, CDR1 is LNHNV and CDR2 is YYDKDF (reference sequence). The CDR3 protein is CATSRAGDGYGYTF. As DNA, the CDR3 is TGTGCCACCTCTCGGGCAGGGGATGGCTATGGCTACACCTTC.

This chain links TRBV19 with TRBJ1-1; tentative D call: TRBD1 (5 bases). V lost 4 bases and J 8 bases, leaving 17 bases between the germline ends. The CDR3 has 14 residues. CDR1 is LNHDA, CDR2 SQIVND, per germline (reference sequence). The CDR3: CASSTTTRQSEAFF. DNA of the CDR3: TGTGCCAGTAGTACAACGACCCGACAGTCCGAAGCTTTCTTT.

This clone was seen a single time. The chain links TRBV10-3 to TRBJ2-7; D is unclear. There are 16 residues in the CDR3. The ends were cut back, 4 bases at V and 5 bases at J, with 21 bases in the middle. The germline V gene has CDR1 ENHRY and CDR2 SYGVKD. The CDR3 nucleotides are TGTGCCATCAGTGGATCAGTAGAACAGACCCCCCACGAGCAGTACTTC. Translating gives CAISGSVEQTPHEQYF.

The V call is TRBV5-6, the J call TRBJ2-3; D perhaps matches TRBD1 (5 bases). Looked up from germline, CDR1 is SGHDT and CDR2 is YYEEEE. The CDR3 length is 15 residues. V gave up 4 bases and J gave up 6 bases, with 18 bases separating them. The CDR3 is CASSQNVDRTDTQYF. The CDR3 DNA reads TGTGCCAGCAGCCAAAATGTAGACAGAACCGATACGCAGTATTTT.

J is TRBJ1-5 and V is TRBV24-1; D is unresolved. There are 15 residues in the CDR3. Trimming shortened V by 9 bases and J by 1 base, and 15 bases separated the two germline ends. Germline V gene data show CDR1 as KGHDR and CDR2 as SFDVKD. The CDR3 DNA is TGTGCCACCTCTCCGGGGAACCCCAGCAATCAGCCCCAGCATTTT. Translation gives CATSPGNPSNQPQHF.

The CDR3 loop is CASSEYTGSFQETQYF. The CDR3, as DNA: TGTGCCAGCAGTGAATATACAGGGTCATTCCAAGAGACCCAGTACTTC. The V gene is TRBV25-1, the J gene TRBJ2-5; TRBD1 might be the D (6 bases). The CDR3 has 16 residues. Looked up from germline, CDR1 is MGHDK and CDR2 is SYGVNS. V lost 0 bases, J lost 1 base, and 12 bases lay in between.

V and J are TRBV9 and TRBJ2-5, with a possible D match to TRBD1 (5 bases). The J call is uncertain, as TRBJ2-7 better fits the DNA end. CDR1 SGDLS and CDR2 YYNGEE come from the germline V gene. The CDR3 consists of 16 residues. The DNA for the CDR3 is TGTGCCAGCAGCGTAAGTCCAGGGTCTGGTTCCTACGAGCAGTACTTC. The encoded protein is CASSVSPGSGSYEQYF.

The chain couples TRBV5-5 to TRBJ2-1; 8 bases line up with TRBD1. The CDR3 contains 15 residues. Germline CDR1 SGHKS, CDR2 YYEKEE (reference sequence). V trimming: 4 bases; J trimming: 6 bases; junction bases outside the gene matches: 9. CDR3 sequence (DNA): TGTGCCAGCAGCGGACAGGGTTTAAAGGGCAATGAGCAGTTCTTC. It encodes CASSGQGLKGNEQFF.

The chain uses TRBV5-4 and TRBJ2-5; D is uncertain. With 1 base removed from V and 5 bases from J, the gap between germline ends came to 3 bases. The germline V gene has CDR1 SGHNT and CDR2 YYREEE (reference sequence). The CDR3 loop spans 11 amino acids. DNA of the CDR3: TGTGCCAGCAGCTTGCGGGAGACCCAGTACTTC. Protein: CASSLRETQYF.

The J gene is TRBJ1-2, the V gene TRBV9; D is unresolved. The CDR3 totals 14 residues. V was shortened by 3 bases and J by 2 bases, with 11 bases between the two germline ends. Germline CDR1 is SGDLS and CDR2 is YYNGEE. As DNA, the CDR3 is TGTGCCAGCAGCGACCGGACGGGGAACTATGGCTACACCTTC. It is translated as CASSDRTGNYGYTF.

The chain uses TRBV6-5 and TRBJ2-1; no clear D gene. Germline CDR1 MNHEY, CDR2 SVGAGI. V dropped 4 bases and J dropped 9 bases, with 13 bases sitting between them. The CDR3 is made up of 13 amino acids. For the CDR3, the DNA is TGTGCCAGCAGTTCGGGCATGCTTGGTGAGCAGTTCTTC. This sequence encodes CASSSGMLGEQFF.

This clone has only a few counts. The gene calls are TRBV4-1 and TRBJ2-7, with a possible D match to TRBD2 (6 bases). Germline V lookup: CDR1 MGHRA, CDR2 YSYEKL. The CDR3 sequence is 14 residues long. Between the trimmed V and J ends, which lost 0 bases and 4 bases, there was a span of 10 bases. DNA for the CDR3: TGCGCCAGCAGCCAAGAGGAGGGTCCATACGAGCAGTACTTC. Its translation is CASSQEEGPYEQYF.

V usage is TRBV12-5 and J usage is TRBJ2-3, with D perhaps given as TRBD1 or TRBD2 (6 bases each). The germline gives CDR1 LGHNT, CDR2 FRNRAP. The ends were cut back, 2 bases at V and 0 bases at J, with 12 bases in the middle. This CDR3 is built from 16 residues. The CDR3: CASGLTTGASTDTQYF. CDR3 nucleotides: TGTGCTAGTGGTTTGACCACGGGGGCTAGCACAGATACGCAGTATTTT.

This chain connects TRBV7-2 to TRBJ1-5, with D possibly matching TRBD1 (5 bases). The CDR3 has 15 residues. Looked up from germline, CDR1 is SGHTA and CDR2 is FQGNSA. V dropped 5 bases and J dropped 3 bases, with 14 bases sitting between them. The CDR3 region has the DNA TGTGCCAGCAGCCTACCAACAGGTATCAATCAGCCCCAGCATTTT. This translates into CASSLPTGINQPQHF.